Included here is one TCR beta chain sequence, with context. Its target is unknown. RNA was extracted and reverse transcribed into cDNA as the sequencing template. TCRdb's table, derived via immunoSEQ multiplex PCR, lists solely in-frame clones and lacks some. The table has about 120,000 clones, 50% to 75% seen once. Described treatment: oral pan-JAK inhibitor, 5-10 mg twice daily. Trimming left V 1 base short and J 6 bases short, with 11 bases between. Germline V CDR1 and CDR2: SQVTM, ANQGSEA. The CDR3 has 13 residues. These data originate in a study of CD8+ T cells in alopecia areata. Overall study context: Tofacitinib dosing lasted 6 to 18 months, which was then followed by 6 months off drug. General study results and limits: Alphabeta T cells residing in normal skin are also sequenced in scalp samples. Scalp clonality dropped significantly under tofacitinib, as did expanded CD8+ top-100 clones. Lesional scalp displayed greater clonality than normal scalp, most notably in alopecia totalis/universalis.

The V call is TRBV29-1, the J call TRBJ2-3, with D possibly TRBD1 on 5 matching bases. The clonotype originates from a human donor with alopecia areata. This specimen was CD8+ T cells sorted from blood, taken at week 4, from a patient treated with tofacitinib. CDR3 bases: TGCAGCGTTGAAGGCGGCAGGGCTGATACGCAGTATTTT. It specifies CSVEGGRADTQYF.